Presented here are 21 T cell receptor beta chains from one specimen sequenced in a study of T cell therapy after organ transplantation. Only in-frame clones appear in the TCRdb table, and some are missing; sequencing was by immunoSEQ multiplex PCR. The data show about 48,000 clones, approximately 94% seen once. These receptors' targets are unknown. Sample: CD8+ T cells from blood, taken before autologous CMV-specific T cell therapy. The receptors here all came from a human patient who had received a solid organ transplant and had CMV disease.

The chain couples TRBV7-8 to TRBJ1-2; D gene ambiguous. Germline V CDR1 and CDR2: SGHVS, FQNEAQ. V was clipped by 5 bases and J by 5 bases, with 18 bases between them. The CDR3 is made up of 15 amino acids. The CDR3 protein is CASSPLVGSGYGYTF. The DNA of the CDR3 is TGTGCCAGCAGCCCTCTCGTGGGATCGGGTTATGGCTACACCTTC.

V and J are TRBV5-1 and TRBJ2-1; D remains unclear. The length of the CDR3 is 12 residues. The germline gives CDR1 SGHRS, CDR2 YFSETQ. Trimming shortened V by 1 base and J by 9 bases, and 8 bases separated the two germline ends. The CDR3 protein is CASSLNSGEQFF. CDR3 coding DNA: TGCGCCAGCAGCTTGAATTCCGGTGAGCAGTTCTTC.

This clone occurred once. V usage is TRBV6-8 and J usage is TRBJ2-3; D is perhaps TRBD1 (5 bases). V lost 7 bases and J 0 bases, leaving 17 bases between the germline ends. CDR3 length: 16 residues. Germline V gene data show CDR1 as MNHGY and CDR2 as SAAAGT. CDR3 bases: TGTGCCAGCACCGACCCCCAGGGTACTAGCACAGATACGCAGTATTTT. Its protein product is CASTDPQGTSTDTQYF.

The CDR3: CASSQDGREGNQPQHF. In DNA form, the CDR3 reads TGCGCCAGCAGCCAAGATGGGAGGGAGGGTAATCAGCCCCAGCATTTT. The chain is built from TRBV4-3 and TRBJ1-5; D not resolved. Deletions cut 0 bases from V and 4 bases from J, with 13 bases between. Germline V gene lookup returns CDR1 LGHNA and CDR2 YSLEER. The CDR3 has 16 residues.

The V and J genes are TRBV2 and TRBJ2-7; 9 nucleotides match TRBD2. This CDR3 has 13 residues. CDR1 is SNHLY and CDR2 is FYNNEI in the germline V gene. Trimming removed 5 bases from V and 10 bases from J; junction bases left unmatched: 9. CDR3 region: CASSSSGTLFQYF. In DNA, the CDR3 is TGTGCCAGCAGTTCTAGCGGGACGCTTTTCCAGTACTTC.

This clone is a singleton in its sample. The rearrangement uses TRBV15 and TRBJ2-3; possibly TRBD2 for D (6 bases). CDR3 length equals 15 residues. Germline lookup yields CDR1 LNHNV and CDR2 YYDKDF (reference sequence). V was trimmed by 5 bases and J by 2 bases, leaving 14 bases between them. CDR3 loop: CATSLGTLLTDTQYF. Here the CDR3 DNA reads TGTGCCACCAGCCTGGGGACTTTGCTCACAGATACGCAGTATTTT.

This chain links TRBV28 with TRBJ2-7, with D unresolved. The germline V gene has CDR1 MDHEN and CDR2 SYDVKM. The CDR3 covers 15 residues. The V and J ends lost 6 bases and 5 bases respectively, with 20 bases between them. CDR3 nucleotide sequence: TGTGCCAGCAGGGGAAGTATCGAACTGTACGACGAGCAGTACTTC. This gives the protein CASRGSIELYDEQYF.

CDR3 in amino acids: CASSYGGQGVGDTQYF. The CDR3 DNA follows: TGTGCCAGCAGTTACGGGGGACAGGGAGTCGGAGATACGCAGTATTTT. The chain carries TRBV6-5 and TRBJ2-3; the match to TRBD1 covers 9 bases. Germline V gives CDR1 MNHEY, CDR2 SVGAGI. With V trimmed by 2 bases and J by 5 bases, 8 bases remained unmatched. The CDR3 totals 16 residues.

Here the CDR3 DNA reads TGTGCCAGCAGCCCCCGACTCCAACCGAGGCTCTACGAGCAGTACTTC. It translates to CASSPRLQPRLYEQYF. The rearrangement uses TRBV11-1 and TRBJ2-7; D call uncertain. The CDR3 has 16 amino acids. The germline gives CDR1 SGHAT, CDR2 FQDESV (reference sequence). V was cut by 5 bases and J by 3 bases, with 20 bases left in between.

The CDR3 nucleotides read TGTGCCAGCAGTCCCGGCCTTGAGGGTGAAAAACTGTTTTTT. Its translation is CASSPGLEGEKLFF. V and J are TRBV27 and TRBJ1-4; D is uncertain. This CDR3 has 14 amino acids. Germline V lookup: CDR1 MNHEY, CDR2 SMNVEV (reference sequence). The V end was cut by 5 bases, the J end by 7 bases, with 14 bases between.

V and J are TRBV6-1 and TRBJ1-4; D is possibly TRBD1 (5 bases). CDR3 length: 14 amino acids. Per the germline V gene, CDR1 is MNHNS and CDR2 is SASEGT. The V gene lost 1 base and the J gene lost 5 bases, with 8 bases spanning the gap. The CDR3 protein is CASSEGQGNEKLFF. Here the CDR3 DNA reads TGTGCCAGCAGTGAAGGGCAGGGCAATGAAAAACTGTTTTTT.

V gene TRBV7-8 combines with J gene TRBJ2-5; no reliable D call. V gave up 0 bases and J gave up 2 bases, with 13 bases separating them. The CDR3 runs 16 residues. Germline CDR1 and CDR2: SGHVS and FQNEAQ. The CDR3 DNA sequence: TGTGCCAGCAGCTTAGCAGGCGAGGCCTCGCAAGAGACCCAGTACTTC. Its translation: CASSLAGEASQETQYF.

The V gene is TRBV6-5, the J gene TRBJ1-1, with 10 nucleotides matching TRBD1. Germline loops: CDR1 MNHEY, CDR2 SVGAGI. The ends lost 6 bases at V and 9 bases at J; junction bases unmatched: 13. The CDR3 loop spans 15 amino acids. The CDR3 sequence is CASSQESGQGIKAFF. CDR3 coding DNA: TGTGCCAGCAGCCAGGAGTCGGGACAGGGGATTAAAGCTTTCTTT.

This sequence joins TRBV2 and TRBJ1-5; no clear D. The CDR3 sequence is 13 residues long. The V end was cut by 8 bases, the J end by 0 bases, with 8 bases between. In germline, CDR1 is SNHLY, CDR2 FYNNEI. In nucleotides, the CDR3 is TGTGCCAGCGGGTACTATAGCAATCAGCCCCAGCATTTT. Translated, it gives CASGYYSNQPQHF.

This chain connects TRBV10-1 to TRBJ1-1; D is perhaps TRBD1 (6 bases). Trimming stripped 6 bases from V and 1 base from J, with 9 bases between. Germline V gene lookup returns CDR1 WNHNN and CDR2 SYGVQD (reference sequence). This CDR3 spans 13 amino acids. The CDR3: CASRGTRNTEAFF. CDR3 sequence (DNA): TGCGCCAGCAGGGGGACAAGGAACACTGAAGCTTTCTTT.

The chain uses TRBV29-1 and TRBJ2-7, with TRBD2 matching over 9 bases. This CDR3 has 13 amino acids. CDR1 and CDR2 (germline): SQVTM, ANQGSEA. J lost 2 bases, V lost 4 bases, and 3 bases had no gene match. The CDR3 DNA sequence: TGCAGCGTTGGGCGGGGGGGCCCCTACGAGCAGTACTTC. Protein product: CSVGRGGPYEQYF.

This clone was detected once. The chain carries TRBV13 and TRBJ2-7; D gene unclear. Germline V gene lookup returns CDR1 PRHDT and CDR2 FYEKMQ (reference sequence). Trimming took 3 bases from V and 2 from J, leaving 11 bases between them. The CDR3 contains 14 residues. The CDR3 region is CASSFGEQPYEQYF. The CDR3 nucleotides are TGTGCCAGCAGCTTCGGAGAACAGCCCTACGAGCAGTACTTC.

Here the CDR3 DNA reads TGTGCCAGCAGCTTCTACCGGGACTCACCCTACGAGCAGTACTTC. Its protein product is CASSFYRDSPYEQYF. The chain carries TRBV11-2 and TRBJ2-7; a weak D match, TRBD2 (6 bases). The CDR3 consists of 15 residues. The germline V and J ends were trimmed by 3 bases and 2 bases, with 14 bases remaining between them. CDR1 and CDR2 (germline): SGHAT, FQNNGV.

The V gene is TRBV5-1, the J gene TRBJ1-5; 9 bases align to TRBD1. Trimming removed 4 bases from V and 1 base from J; junction bases left unmatched: 3. The CDR3 contains 15 residues. The germline V gene has CDR1 SGHRS and CDR2 YFSETQ. This CDR3 is CASSAGTGSNQPQHF. CDR3 DNA: TGCGCCAGCAGCGCCGGGACAGGGAGCAATCAGCCCCAGCATTTT.

The rearrangement links TRBV4-3 to TRBJ1-2, with TRBD1 matching 9 bases. After removal of 3 bases from V and 4 bases from J, the junction contained 9 bases not matched to a gene. Looked up from germline, CDR1 is LGHNA and CDR2 is YSLEER. The CDR3 extends over 16 amino acids. CDR3 coding DNA: TGCGCCAGCAGCCACTTCTTGGGGACAGGGTTCTATGGCTACACCTTC. It encodes CASSHFLGTGFYGYTF.

The chain employs TRBV19 and TRBJ2-7, with D unresolved. Germline values: CDR1 LNHDA, CDR2 SQIVND (reference sequence). Trimming shortened V by 3 bases and J by 0 bases, and 9 bases separated the two germline ends. The CDR3 is made up of 14 amino acids. The CDR3 DNA is TGTGCCAGTAGTATCGATGGCGGCTCCTACGAGCAGTACTTC. Amino acid sequence: CASSIDGGSYEQYF.